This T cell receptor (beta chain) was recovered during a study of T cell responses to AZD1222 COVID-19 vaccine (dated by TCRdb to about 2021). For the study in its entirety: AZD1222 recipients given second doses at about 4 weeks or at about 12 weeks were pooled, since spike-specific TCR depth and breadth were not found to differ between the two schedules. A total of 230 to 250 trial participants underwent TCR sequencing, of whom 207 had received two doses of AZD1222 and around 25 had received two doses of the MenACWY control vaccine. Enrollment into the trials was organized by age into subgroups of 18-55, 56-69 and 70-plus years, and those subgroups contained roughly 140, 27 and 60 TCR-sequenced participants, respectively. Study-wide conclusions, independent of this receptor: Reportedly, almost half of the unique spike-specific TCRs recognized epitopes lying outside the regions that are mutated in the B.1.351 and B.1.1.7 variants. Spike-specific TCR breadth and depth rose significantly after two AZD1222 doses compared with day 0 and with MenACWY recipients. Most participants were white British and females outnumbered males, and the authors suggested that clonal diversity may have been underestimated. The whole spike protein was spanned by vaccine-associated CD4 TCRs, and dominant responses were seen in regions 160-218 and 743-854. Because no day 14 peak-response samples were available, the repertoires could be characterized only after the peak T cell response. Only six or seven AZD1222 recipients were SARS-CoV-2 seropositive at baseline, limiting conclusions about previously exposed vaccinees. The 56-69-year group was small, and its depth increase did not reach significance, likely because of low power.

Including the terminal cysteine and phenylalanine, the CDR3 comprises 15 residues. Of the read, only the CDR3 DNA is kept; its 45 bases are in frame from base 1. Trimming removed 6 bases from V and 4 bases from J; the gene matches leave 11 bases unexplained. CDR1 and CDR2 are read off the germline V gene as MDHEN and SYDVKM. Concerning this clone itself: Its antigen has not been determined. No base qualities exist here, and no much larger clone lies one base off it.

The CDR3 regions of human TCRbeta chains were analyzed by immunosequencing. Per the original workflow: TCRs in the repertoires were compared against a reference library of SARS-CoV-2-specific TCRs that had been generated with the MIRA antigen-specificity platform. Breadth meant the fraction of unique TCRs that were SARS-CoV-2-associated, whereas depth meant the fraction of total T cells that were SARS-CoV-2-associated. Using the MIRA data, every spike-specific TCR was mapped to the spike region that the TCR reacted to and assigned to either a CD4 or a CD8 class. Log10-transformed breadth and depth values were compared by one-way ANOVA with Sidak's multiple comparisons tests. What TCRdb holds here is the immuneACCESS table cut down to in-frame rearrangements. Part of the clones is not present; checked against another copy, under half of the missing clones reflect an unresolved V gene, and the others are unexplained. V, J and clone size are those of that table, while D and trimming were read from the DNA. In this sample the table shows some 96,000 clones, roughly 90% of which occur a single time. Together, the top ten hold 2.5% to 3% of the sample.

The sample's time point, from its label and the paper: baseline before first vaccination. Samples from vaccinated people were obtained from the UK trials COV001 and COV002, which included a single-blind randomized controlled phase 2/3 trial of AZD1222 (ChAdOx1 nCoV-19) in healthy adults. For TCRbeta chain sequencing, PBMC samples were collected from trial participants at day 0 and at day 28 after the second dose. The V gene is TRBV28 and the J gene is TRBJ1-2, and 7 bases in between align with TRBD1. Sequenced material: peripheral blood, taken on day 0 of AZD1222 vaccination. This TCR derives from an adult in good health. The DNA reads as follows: TGTGCCAGCAGGACCCTAACAGGGGTTAGCTATGGCTACACCTTC. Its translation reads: CASRTLTGVSYGYTF.